This T cell receptor (beta chain) comes out of a study of blood T cell repertoires in COVID-19 (dated by TCRdb to between 2020 and 2021). Turning to the overall study: Samples from collaborators originated in the United States, Italy and Spain and spanned both the acute and convalescent phases of COVID-19. A de-identified subject ID, COVID-19 status, age in years and sex were almost always included in the sample metadata. The dataset comprised deeply sampled blood TCRbeta repertoires from subjects exposed to, actively infected with, or recovered from COVID-19. The repertoires were made available in a free public database intended to serve as a resource for research on the immune response to SARS-CoV-2. Samples were obtained from the ongoing ImmuneRACE study (first 160 participants) and from about 1,300 subjects provided by 6 global collaborators. Where available, HLA class I and class II types were obtained from metadata supplied by the sample provider rather than from assay-based typing. The prospective study material was composed of cDNA or gDNA derived from T cells, B-cell-depleted T cells, or PBMCs. The full study reports these points: How much clinical and demographic metadata was included differed by source and by participant, and the metadata was provided uncurated.

The CDR3 runs 12 amino acids, cysteine and phenylalanine included. The only DNA kept is the CDR3, 36 bases in frame from the first base. V is clipped by 5 bases and J by 6 bases, and the sequence between their germline boundaries is 10 bases long. A second Seattle source provided samples from volunteer blood donors who had recovered from COVID-19. Collaborating institutions collected whole blood in K2EDTA tubes following their own protocols. For TCRbeta analysis, collaborators shipped samples as frozen whole blood, isolated PBMCs, or DNA extracted from either of those sample types. The immunoSEQ Assay, a bias-controlled multiplex PCR, was used to amplify TCRbeta CDR3 regions from genomic DNA. In the authors' own workflow: Within the assay, amplification of reference gene primers was used to estimate how many nucleated cells each sample contained. To quantify the absolute abundance of each unique TCRbeta CDR3 rearrangement, sequence reads were collapsed and filtered. For each sample, productive Simpson clonality was calculated as the square root of Simpson's diversity index over productive rearrangements. Drawn from immuneACCESS, this table holds only the in-frame rearrangements with V and J called that TCRdb kept. Clones are partly lost; checked studies trace under half to an unresolved V gene and leave the rest unexplained. That table furnishes V, J and clone size, whereas the DNA furnished D and trimming. This sample holds hundreds of thousands of clones; approximately 87% were observed only once. The top ten clones comprise about 1.6% of the sample.

Worth noting for this clone: Its antigen is unknown. Base-call qualities are not available, and no considerably larger clone is one nucleotide away.

Sequences were obtained from peripheral blood. This TCR derives from a woman aged 40 to 55 who had recovered from COVID-19. Rearrangement joined TRBV12-3 or TRBV12-4 to TRBJ1-1; no confident D gene assignment can be made. CDR3 reads: CASSPGSPEAFF. Here is the DNA: TGTGCCAGCAGTCCAGGTTCACCTGAAGCTTTCTTT.